A single sample gave rise to the 13 T cell receptor beta chains below, sequenced in a study of long-term antiretroviral therapy in people with HIV. Running of the v3.0 immunoSEQ assay took place at survey level. TCRdb's copy holds only in-frame clones and misses some; the assay was immunoSEQ multiplex PCR. The sample lists about 23,000 clones, about four fifths seen once, with roughly 6.6% in the top ten. The specimen comprised unsorted PBMCs, sampled 1.5 years after starting antiretroviral therapy. These receptors were taken from a man between 25 and 39 years old with HIV.

The chain combines TRBV30 with TRBJ2-2; D unresolved. V was cut by 0 bases and J by 4 bases, with 9 bases left in between. The CDR3 is 14 amino acids. Germline V gene sequence: CDR1 GTSNPN, CDR2 SVGIG (reference sequence). CDR3 sequence: CAWSVAQFTGELFF. The CDR3 nucleotides read TGTGCCTGGAGTGTCGCGCAATTCACCGGGGAGCTGTTTTTT. The entire variable domain, with the rest obtained from reference TRBV30 and TRBJ2-2, is as follows: SQTIHQWPATLVQPVGSPLSLECTVEGTSNPNLYWYRQAAGRGLQLLFYSVGIGQISSEVPQNLSASRPQDRQFILSSKKLLLSDSGFYLCAWSVAQFTGELFFGEGSRLTVL.

This chain joins TRBV7-9 and TRBJ2-2; D not certain. The CDR3 runs to 14 residues. Trimming removed 5 bases from V and 5 bases from J, with 12 bases in between. The germline V gene has CDR1 SEHNR and CDR2 FQNEAQ (reference sequence). For the CDR3, the DNA is TGTGCCAGCAGCCCGCAAGCCTCGACCGGGGAGCTGTTTTTT. It codes for CASSPQASTGELFF.

This chain links TRBV6-5 with TRBJ2-7; D is unresolved. This CDR3 is 15 amino acids long. Trimming removed 0 bases at V and 4 bases at J, with 13 bases between. The germline V gene encodes CDR1 MNHEY and CDR2 SVGAGI. CDR3 nucleotides: TGTGCCAGCAGTTACTCGACTCGGGCGGCTTACGAGCAGTACTTC. It yields the protein CASSYSTRAAYEQYF.

This chain connects TRBV15 to TRBJ1-1, with unresolved D. V lost 0 bases and J 4 bases, leaving 6 bases between the germline ends. This CDR3 is 13 amino acids long. Germline-derived CDR1 and CDR2 are LNHNV and YYDKDF (reference sequence). CDR3 sequence reads: CATSRDRGTEAFF. CDR3 DNA sequence: TGTGCCACCAGCAGAGATCGGGGCACTGAAGCTTTCTTT.

The rearrangement links TRBV5-6 to TRBJ2-7; the match to TRBD2 covers 10 bases. Per germline, CDR1 SGHDT and CDR2 YYEEEE. Trimming took 4 bases from V and 2 from J; bases not matched to a gene: 6. The CDR3 contains 15 residues. CDR3 sequence (DNA): TGTGCCAGCAGCCCGGCTAGCGGGGGCCCCTACGAGCAGTACTTC. The encoded protein is CASSPASGGPYEQYF.

This clone was counted a few times. The chain combines TRBV6-6 with TRBJ1-1, with TRBD1 matching over 9 bases. The V segment lost 5 bases and the J segment 7 bases; nucleotides outside the gene matches: 8. This CDR3 is built from 14 residues. Germline assignment: CDR1 MNHNY and CDR2 SVGAGI (reference sequence). As DNA, the CDR3 is TGTGCCAGCAGTCCAACAGGGGGCGCGGGTGAAGCTTTCTTT. Protein: CASSPTGGAGEAFF.

V gene TRBV19 combines with J gene TRBJ1-5; no clear D gene. With 8 bases removed from V and 0 bases from J, the gap between germline ends came to 14 bases. CDR1 is LNHDA and CDR2 is SQIVND in the germline V gene (reference sequence). The CDR3 loop spans 15 amino acids. DNA of the CDR3: TGTGCCAGTCTCAAGGACGCGAATAGCAATCAGCCCCAGCATTTT. Its translation: CASLKDANSNQPQHF.

The chain joins TRBV10-3 to TRBJ1-1; D possibly corresponds to TRBD1 (6 bases). The CDR3 contains 15 residues. The V and J ends lost 6 bases and 1 base respectively, with 15 bases between them. Germline loops: CDR1 ENHRY, CDR2 SYGVKD. The CDR3 sequence: CAIRGAGVTNTEAFF. As DNA, the CDR3 is TGTGCCATCAGGGGGGCAGGGGTGACGAACACTGAAGCTTTCTTT.

This sequence joins TRBV5-1 and TRBJ2-7; the D gene is possibly TRBD2 (6 bases). This CDR3 has 14 amino acids. V lost 6 bases and J 5 bases, leaving 18 bases between the germline ends. CDR1 SGHRS and CDR2 YFSETQ come from the germline V gene. CDR3 sequence reads: CASTPGDWGHEQYF. DNA for the CDR3: TGCGCCAGCACCCCCGGGGACTGGGGACACGAGCAGTACTTC.

This chain joins TRBV29-1 and TRBJ2-5; D gene ambiguous. The CDR3 totals 11 residues. Germline CDR1 is SQVTM and CDR2 is ANQGSEA. Trimming shortened V by 4 bases and J by 2 bases, and 5 bases separated the two germline ends. The CDR3 spells CSVGGQETQYF. CDR3 bases: TGCAGCGTTGGGGGACAAGAGACCCAGTACTTC.

The gene calls are TRBV6-5 and TRBJ2-7; no definite D call. Germline CDR1 and CDR2: MNHEY and SVGAGI. With 5 bases removed from V and 6 bases from J, the gap between germline ends came to 11 bases. The CDR3 is 12 amino acids. CDR3 DNA: TGTGCCAGCAGTAGACCAGTAAGCGAGCAGTACTTC. Its translation is CASSRPVSEQYF.

This clone was counted a single time. The chain uses TRBV19 and TRBJ1-2, with D perhaps TRBD1 (5 bases). This CDR3 is built from 14 residues. Germline V gives CDR1 LNHDA, CDR2 SQIVND (reference sequence). With 5 bases removed from V and 1 base from J, the gap between germline ends came to 11 bases. CDR3 in DNA: TGTGCCAGTAGTGTCGGGACGGTTAACTATGGCTACACCTTC. Its translation: CASSVGTVNYGYTF.

The gene calls are TRBV9 and TRBJ2-7; 7 bases map to TRBD2. V lost 0 bases and J lost 3; bases outside the gene matches: 9. CDR3 length: 16 amino acids. CDR1 is SGDLS, CDR2 YYNGEE, per germline. CDR3 DNA sequence: TGTGCCAGCAGCGTAGCGGCTAGCGGTGACATCTACGAGCAGTACTTC. This encodes CASSVAASGDIYEQYF.